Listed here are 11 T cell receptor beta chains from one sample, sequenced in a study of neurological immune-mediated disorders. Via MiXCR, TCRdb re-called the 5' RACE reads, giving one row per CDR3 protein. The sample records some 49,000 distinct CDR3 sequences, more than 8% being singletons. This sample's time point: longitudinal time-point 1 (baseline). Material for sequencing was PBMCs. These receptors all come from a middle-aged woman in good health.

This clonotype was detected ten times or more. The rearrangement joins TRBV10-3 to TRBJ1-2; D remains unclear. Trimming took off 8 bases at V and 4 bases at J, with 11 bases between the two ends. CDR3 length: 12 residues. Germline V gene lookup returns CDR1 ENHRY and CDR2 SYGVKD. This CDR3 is CAIPQSGYGYTF. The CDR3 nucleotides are TGTGCCATCCCCCAGTCGGGCTATGGCTACACCTTC.

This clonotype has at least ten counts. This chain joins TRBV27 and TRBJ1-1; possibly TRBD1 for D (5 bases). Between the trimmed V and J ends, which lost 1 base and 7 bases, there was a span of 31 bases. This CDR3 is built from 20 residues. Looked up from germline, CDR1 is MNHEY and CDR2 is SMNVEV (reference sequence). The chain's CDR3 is CASSLYFPPGGKERRLEAFF. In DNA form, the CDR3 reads TGTGCCAGCAGTTTATACTTCCCCCCTGGGGGGAAAGAAAGGCGCCTTGAAGCTTTCTTT.

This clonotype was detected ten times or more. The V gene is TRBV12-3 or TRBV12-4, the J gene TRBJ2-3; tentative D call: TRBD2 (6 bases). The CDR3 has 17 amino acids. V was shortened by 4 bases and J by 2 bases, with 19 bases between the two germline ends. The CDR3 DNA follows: TGTGCCAGCAGTTGGGGGACGATAGCGGTGAACACAGATACGCAGTATTTT. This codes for CASSWGTIAVNTDTQYF.

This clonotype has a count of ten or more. As DNA, the CDR3 is TGTGCCAGCAGCTTAGGAGTATGGGGGGCTCACACCATATATTTT. It codes for CASSLGVWGAHTIYF. This chain connects TRBV7-8 to TRBJ1-3, with D perhaps matching TRBD1 (6 bases). Trimming pared 1 base from V and 8 bases from J, leaving 15 bases between. This CDR3 comprises 15 residues. CDR1 and CDR2 from the germline V gene are SGHVS and FQNEAQ.

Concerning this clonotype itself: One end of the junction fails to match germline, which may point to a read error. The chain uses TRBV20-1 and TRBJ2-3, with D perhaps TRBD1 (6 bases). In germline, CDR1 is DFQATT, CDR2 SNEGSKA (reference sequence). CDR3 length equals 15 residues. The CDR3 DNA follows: TGCAGTGCCGTACGGACAGCTTTATGGGCAGATACACAGTATTTT. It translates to CSAVRTALWADTQYF.

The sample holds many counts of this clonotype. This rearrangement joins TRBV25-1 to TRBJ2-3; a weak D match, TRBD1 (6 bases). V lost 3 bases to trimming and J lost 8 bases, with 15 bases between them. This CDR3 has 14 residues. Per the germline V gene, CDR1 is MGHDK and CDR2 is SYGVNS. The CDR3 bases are TGTGCCAGCAGTGAGTACAGGGAGATAGTTACGCAGTATTTT. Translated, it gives CASSEYREIVTQYF.

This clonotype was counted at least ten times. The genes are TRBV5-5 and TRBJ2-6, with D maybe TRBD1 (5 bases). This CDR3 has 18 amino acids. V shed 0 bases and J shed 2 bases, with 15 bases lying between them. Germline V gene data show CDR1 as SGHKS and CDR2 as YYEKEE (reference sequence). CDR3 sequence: CASSLAQGRAAGANVLTF. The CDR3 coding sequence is TGTGCCAGCAGCTTGGCGCAGGGTCGAGCAGCTGGGGCCAACGTCCTGACTTTC.

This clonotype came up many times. Written as DNA, the CDR3 is TGCAGCTTCACCGGGACGACCCAAGAGACCCAGTACTTC. Residues: CSFTGTTQETQYF. The chain has TRBV29-1 and TRBJ2-5, with D perhaps given as TRBD1 or TRBD2 (5 bases each). Germline V lookup: CDR1 SQVTM, CDR2 ANQGSEA. Trimming pared 8 bases from V and 1 base from J, leaving 14 bases between. The CDR3 has 13 amino acids. The whole variable domain, filled in from reference TRBV29-1 and TRBJ2-5, reads SAVISQKPSRDICQRGTSLTIQCQVDSQVTMMFWYRQQPGQSLTLIATANQGSEATYESGFVIDKFPISRPNLTFSTLTVSNMSPEDSSIYLCSFTGTTQETQYFGPGTRLLVL.

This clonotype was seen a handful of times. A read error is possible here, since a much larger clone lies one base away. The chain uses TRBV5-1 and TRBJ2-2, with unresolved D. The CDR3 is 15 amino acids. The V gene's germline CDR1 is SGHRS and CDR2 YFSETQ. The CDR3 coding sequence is TGCGTCAGCAGCTTATCCCAGGCGAACACCGGGGAGCTGTTTTTT. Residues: CVSSLSQANTGELFF.

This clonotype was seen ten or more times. The CDR3 region has the DNA TGTGCTAGTGGGGGGACAGGTGGAACACCCCTCCACTTT. It yields the protein CASGGTGGTPLHF. V gene TRBV12-5 combines with J gene TRBJ1-6; 8 bases match TRBD1. The germline gives CDR1 LGHNT, CDR2 FRNRAP. The CDR3 totals 13 residues. V lost 6 bases and J lost 11; bases outside the gene matches: 6.

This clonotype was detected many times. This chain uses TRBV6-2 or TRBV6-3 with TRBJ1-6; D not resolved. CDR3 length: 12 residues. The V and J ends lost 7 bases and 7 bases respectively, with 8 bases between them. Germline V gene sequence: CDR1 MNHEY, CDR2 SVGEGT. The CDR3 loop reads CASKPSNSPLHF. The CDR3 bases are TGTGCCAGCAAACCGTCCAATTCACCCCTCCACTTT.